What follows are 9 T cell receptor beta chains derived from one specimen sequenced in a study of T cell responses to AZD1222 COVID-19 vaccine. Here immunoSEQ multiplex PCR was the method, and the copy in TCRdb shows in-frame clones only, minus some. This table holds nearly 110,000 clones, 75% to 95% found once. Sequencing was performed on peripheral blood, taken 28 days after the second AZD1222 dose. The receptors derive from an adult who received the AZD1222 COVID-19 vaccine.

Written as DNA, the CDR3 is TGTGCCAGCAGTGAAGCGGGGTACGGGACACAACACTACGAGCAGTACTTC. As protein: CASSEAGYGTQHYEQYF. The J gene is TRBJ2-7, the V gene TRBV6-1, with D possibly matching TRBD1 (6 bases). Germline CDR1 is MNHNS and CDR2 is SASEGT. The CDR3 loop spans 17 amino acids. Deletions cut 0 bases from V and 3 bases from J, with 18 bases between.

The rearrangement links TRBV20-1 to TRBJ2-5; TRBD2 is a possible D gene (7 bases). Germline loops: CDR1 DFQATT, CDR2 SNEGSKA (reference sequence). V gave up 3 bases and J gave up 0 bases, with 14 bases separating them. The CDR3 extends over 15 amino acids. Written as DNA, the CDR3 is TGCAGTGCTAGTAGAGGGGGGGCTAACCAAGAGACCCAGTACTTC. As protein: CSASRGGANQETQYF.

The CDR3 DNA reads as TGTGCCAGCAGTTGGCAGGGAGAGTTCAATTCACCCCTCCACTTT. Protein product: CASSWQGEFNSPLHF. The chain has TRBV28 and TRBJ1-6; possibly TRBD1 for D (5 bases). The length of the CDR3 is 15 residues. Germline CDR1 reads MDHEN; CDR2 reads SYDVKM. Trimming left V 4 bases short and J 7 bases short, with 14 bases between.

The rearrangement joins TRBV11-2 to TRBJ1-3; perhaps TRBD1 as D (5 bases). Trimming left V 3 bases short and J 1 base short, with 7 bases between. The CDR3 is 14 amino acids. CDR1 and CDR2 (germline): SGHAT, FQNNGV. Here the CDR3 reads CASSFKGSGNTIYF. CDR3 coding DNA: TGTGCCAGCAGCTTCAAGGGGTCTGGAAACACCATATATTTT.

This rearrangement joins TRBV11-2 to TRBJ1-1; D is perhaps TRBD1 (6 bases). The length of the CDR3 is 17 residues. Germline CDR1 and CDR2: SGHAT and FQNNGV. V dropped 3 bases and J dropped 3 bases, with 20 bases sitting between them. CDR3: CASSLVPLGGGYTEAFF. For the CDR3, the DNA is TGTGCCAGCAGCTTGGTTCCCCTGGGGGGCGGGTACACTGAAGCTTTCTTT.

Here the CDR3 DNA reads TGTGCCAGCAGTGAGGGAGGGGCAGAGACCCAGTACTTC. Translated, it gives CASSEGGAETQYF. The rearrangement uses TRBV25-1 and TRBJ2-5; 7 nucleotides agree with TRBD2. Germline V gene lookup returns CDR1 MGHDK and CDR2 SYGVNS. There are 13 residues in the CDR3. After removal of 3 bases from V and 4 bases from J, the junction contained 2 bases not matched to a gene.

The CDR3 nucleotides read TGCGCCAGCAGCCGTGGGGACATGTCCTACGAGCAGTACTTC. It encodes CASSRGDMSYEQYF. The chain uses TRBV4-1 and TRBJ2-7; possibly TRBD1 for D (6 bases). The CDR3 covers 14 residues. The germline V gene encodes CDR1 MGHRA and CDR2 YSYEKL. Trimming stripped 4 bases from V and 1 base from J, with 11 bases between.

The chain recombines TRBV4-1 with TRBJ1-6, with 10 bases that match TRBD1. V shed 7 bases, J shed 8 bases, and the junction held 8 bases outside the gene matches. In germline, CDR1 is MGHRA, CDR2 YSYEKL. This CDR3 is built from 15 residues. The CDR3 nucleotides are TGCGCCAGCACCTCCCGGGGGACAGGGGATTCACCCCTCCACTTT. It encodes CASTSRGTGDSPLHF.

V is TRBV4-1 and J is TRBJ1-3; tentatively, D is TRBD1 (5 bases). There are 17 residues in the CDR3. V lost 4 bases, J lost 0 bases, and 16 bases lay in between. Germline lookup yields CDR1 MGHRA and CDR2 YSYEKL. This CDR3 is CASSRVEAGLSGNTIYF. DNA of the CDR3: TGCGCCAGCAGCCGTGTCGAGGCAGGGCTCTCTGGAAACACCATATATTTT.